This T cell receptor (beta chain) was identified in a study of cytomegalovirus exposure and HLA in healthy donors. PCR primers comprised 60 Vbeta and 13 Jbeta primers. Some clones are missing from TCRdb's copy, which holds only in-frame ones; the method was immunoSEQ multiplex PCR. The repertoire holds 150,000 to 170,000 clones, with around 80% as singletons. The CDR3 totals 16 residues. V lost 6 bases, J lost 6 bases, and 12 bases stayed unmatched. Germline-derived CDR1 and CDR2 are SGDLS and YYNGEE. This sequence joins TRBV9 and TRBJ2-1, with 10 bases fitting TRBD2. Material: PBMCs. The sequence was obtained from a man younger than 35 in good health and CMV-seronegative. The DNA of the CDR3 is TGTGCCAGCAACCAAGGCCTAGCGGGAGCCCTCAATGAGCAGTTCTTC. This sequence encodes CASNQGLAGALNEQFF.